This TCR beta chain derives from a study of CD8+ T cells in alopecia areata. Study-wide points: Within the top 100, expanded CD8+ clones significantly decreased with tofacitinib, as did scalp clonality. Scalp and blood samples kept many expanded lesional clones throughout tofacitinib. How baseline CD8+ expansion relates to response remains uncertain (there was one nonresponder).

V lost 5 bases to trimming and J lost 6 bases, with 13 bases between them. Germline V gene sequence: CDR1 WNHNN, CDR2 SYGVQD (reference sequence). The CDR3 is 14 residues long. Worth noting for this clone: The antigen is not known.

As to treatment: oral pan-JAK inhibitor, 5-10 mg twice daily. Reverse transcribed after extraction, RNA yielded cDNA as the sequencing template. Repertoires were generated with immunoSEQ multiplex PCR, while TCRdb's copy carries only in-frame clones and drops some. The sample includes 150,000 to 200,000 clones, about three fifths of them seen just once. This TCR was sampled from a human donor with alopecia areata. The gene calls are TRBV10-1 and TRBJ2-2, with a possible D match to TRBD1 (5 bases). The source was CD4+ T cells sorted from blood, collected around week 50, from a patient treated with tofacitinib. CDR3 protein: CASSSTVIPGELFF. The CDR3 DNA reads as TGCGCCAGCAGTTCGACAGTGATTCCCGGGGAGCTGTTTTTT.